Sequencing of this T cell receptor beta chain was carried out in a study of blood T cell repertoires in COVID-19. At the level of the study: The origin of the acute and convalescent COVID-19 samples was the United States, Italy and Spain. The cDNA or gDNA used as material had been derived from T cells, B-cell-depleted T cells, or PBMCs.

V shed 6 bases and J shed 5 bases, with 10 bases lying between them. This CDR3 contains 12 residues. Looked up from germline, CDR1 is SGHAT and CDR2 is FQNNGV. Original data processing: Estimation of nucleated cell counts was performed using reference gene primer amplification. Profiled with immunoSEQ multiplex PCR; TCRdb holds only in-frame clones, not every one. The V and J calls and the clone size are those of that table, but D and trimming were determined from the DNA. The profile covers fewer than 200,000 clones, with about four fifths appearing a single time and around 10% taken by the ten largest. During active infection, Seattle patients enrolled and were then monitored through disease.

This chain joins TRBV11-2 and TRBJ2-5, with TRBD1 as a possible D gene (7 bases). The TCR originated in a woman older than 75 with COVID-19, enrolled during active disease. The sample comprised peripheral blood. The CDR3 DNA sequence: TGTGCCAGCAGAGCAGGGGGGGAGACCCAGTACTTC. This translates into CASRAGGETQYF.